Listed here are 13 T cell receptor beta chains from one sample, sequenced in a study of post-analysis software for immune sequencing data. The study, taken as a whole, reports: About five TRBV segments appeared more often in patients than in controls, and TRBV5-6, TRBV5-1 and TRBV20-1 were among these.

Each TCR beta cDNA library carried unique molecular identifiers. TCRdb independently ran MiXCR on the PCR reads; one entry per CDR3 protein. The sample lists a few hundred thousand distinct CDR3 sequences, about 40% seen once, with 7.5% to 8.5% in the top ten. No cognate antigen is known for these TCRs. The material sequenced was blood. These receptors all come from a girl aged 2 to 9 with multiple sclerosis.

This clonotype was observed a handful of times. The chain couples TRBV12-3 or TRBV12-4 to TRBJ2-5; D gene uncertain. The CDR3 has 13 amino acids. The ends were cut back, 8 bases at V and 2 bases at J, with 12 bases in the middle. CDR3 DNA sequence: TGTGCCAGCGGTTGGCAGCTACAAGAGACCCAGTACTTC. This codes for CASGWQLQETQYF.

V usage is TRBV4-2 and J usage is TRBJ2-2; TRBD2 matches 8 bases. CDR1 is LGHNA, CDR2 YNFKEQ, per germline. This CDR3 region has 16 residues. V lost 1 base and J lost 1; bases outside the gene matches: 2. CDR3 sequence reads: CASSQGLAGNTGELFF. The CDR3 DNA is TGTGCCAGCAGCCAAGGTCTAGCGGGGAACACCGGGGAGCTGTTTTTT.

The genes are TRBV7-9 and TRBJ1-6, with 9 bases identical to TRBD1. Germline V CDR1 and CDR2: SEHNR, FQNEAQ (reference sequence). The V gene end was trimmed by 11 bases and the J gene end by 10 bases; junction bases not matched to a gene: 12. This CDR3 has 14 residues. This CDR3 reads CASNSGTGNSPLHF. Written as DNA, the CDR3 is TGTGCCTCGAATAGTGGGACAGGGAACTCACCCCTCCACTTT.

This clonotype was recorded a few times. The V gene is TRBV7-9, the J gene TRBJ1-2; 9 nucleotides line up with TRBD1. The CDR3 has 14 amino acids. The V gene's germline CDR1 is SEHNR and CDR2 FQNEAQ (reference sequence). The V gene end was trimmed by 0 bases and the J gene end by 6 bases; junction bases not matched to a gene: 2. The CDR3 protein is CASSLADRGNGYTF. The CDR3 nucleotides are TGTGCCAGCAGCTTAGCGGACAGGGGAAATGGCTACACCTTC.

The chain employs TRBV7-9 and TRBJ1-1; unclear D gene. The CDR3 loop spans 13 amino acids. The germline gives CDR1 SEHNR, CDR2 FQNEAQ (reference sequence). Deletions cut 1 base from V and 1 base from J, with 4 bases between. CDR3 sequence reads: CASSLVWNTEAFF. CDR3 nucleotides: TGTGCCAGCAGCTTAGTATGGAACACTGAAGCTTTCTTT.

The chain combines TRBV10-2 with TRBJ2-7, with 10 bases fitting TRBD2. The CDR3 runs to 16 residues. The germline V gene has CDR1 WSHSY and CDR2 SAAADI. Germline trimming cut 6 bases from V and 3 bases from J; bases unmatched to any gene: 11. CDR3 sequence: CASSPDRLAGGYEQYF. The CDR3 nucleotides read TGCGCCAGCAGCCCTGACAGACTAGCGGGTGGCTACGAGCAGTACTTC.

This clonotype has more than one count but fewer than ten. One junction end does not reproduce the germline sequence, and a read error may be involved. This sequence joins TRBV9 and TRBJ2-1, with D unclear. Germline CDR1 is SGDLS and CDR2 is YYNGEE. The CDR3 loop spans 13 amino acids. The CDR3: CASSALVYNEQFF. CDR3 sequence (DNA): TGCGCCAGCAGTGCGCTAGTATACAATGAGCAGTTCTTC.

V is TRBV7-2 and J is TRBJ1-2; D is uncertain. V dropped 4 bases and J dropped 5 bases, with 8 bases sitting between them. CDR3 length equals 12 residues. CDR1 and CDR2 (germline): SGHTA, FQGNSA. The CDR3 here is CASSSIGYGYTF. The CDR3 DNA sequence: TGTGCCAGCAGCTCAATTGGATATGGCTACACCTTC.

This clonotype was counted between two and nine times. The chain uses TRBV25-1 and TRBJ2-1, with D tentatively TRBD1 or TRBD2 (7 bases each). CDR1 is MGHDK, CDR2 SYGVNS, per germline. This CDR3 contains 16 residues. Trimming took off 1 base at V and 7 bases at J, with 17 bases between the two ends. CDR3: CASSESQGGQVNEQFF. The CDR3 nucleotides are TGTGCCAGCAGTGAATCGCAGGGGGGGCAGGTAAATGAGCAGTTCTTC.

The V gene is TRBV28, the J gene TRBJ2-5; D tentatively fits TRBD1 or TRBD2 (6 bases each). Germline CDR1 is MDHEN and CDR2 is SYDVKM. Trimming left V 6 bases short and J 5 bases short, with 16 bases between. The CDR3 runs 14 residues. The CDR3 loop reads CASRFRGREETQYF. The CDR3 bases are TGTGCCAGCAGATTCCGGGGGCGAGAGGAGACCCAGTACTTC.

The CDR3: CSVPFGYGYTF. The CDR3 bases are TGCAGCGTTCCGTTCGGCTATGGCTACACCTTC. The gene calls are TRBV29-1 and TRBJ1-2; D remains ambiguous. The length of the CDR3 is 11 residues. V shed 5 bases and J shed 4 bases, with 8 bases lying between them. CDR1 and CDR2 from the germline V gene are SQVTM and ANQGSEA.

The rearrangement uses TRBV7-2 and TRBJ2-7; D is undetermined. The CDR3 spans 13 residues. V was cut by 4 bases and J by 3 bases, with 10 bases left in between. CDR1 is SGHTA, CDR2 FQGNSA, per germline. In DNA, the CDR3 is TGTGCCAGCAGCTCATATACCCTCTACGAGCAGTACTTC. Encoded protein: CASSSYTLYEQYF.

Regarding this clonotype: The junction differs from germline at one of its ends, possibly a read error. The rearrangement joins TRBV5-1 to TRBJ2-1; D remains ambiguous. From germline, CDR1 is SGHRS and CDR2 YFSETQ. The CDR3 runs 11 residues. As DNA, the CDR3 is TGCGGCAGCAGCTACGGGAATGAGCAGTTCTTC. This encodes CGSSYGNEQFF.